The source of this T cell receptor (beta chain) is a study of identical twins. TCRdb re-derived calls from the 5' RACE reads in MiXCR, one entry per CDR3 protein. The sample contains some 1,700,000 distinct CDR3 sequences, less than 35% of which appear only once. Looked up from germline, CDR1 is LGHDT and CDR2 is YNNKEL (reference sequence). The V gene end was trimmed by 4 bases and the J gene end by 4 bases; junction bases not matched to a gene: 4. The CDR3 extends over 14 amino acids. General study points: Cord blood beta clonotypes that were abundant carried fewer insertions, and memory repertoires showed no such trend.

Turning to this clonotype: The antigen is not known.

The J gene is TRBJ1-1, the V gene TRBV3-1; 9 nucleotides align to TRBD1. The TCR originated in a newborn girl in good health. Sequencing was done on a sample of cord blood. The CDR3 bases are TGTGCCAGCAGCCCGACAGGGGGAATCACTGAAGCTTTCTTT. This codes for CASSPTGGITEAFF.